Shown below are 27 T cell receptor beta chains from a single sample sequenced in a study of T cell responses to AZD1222 COVID-19 vaccine. Sequencing used immunoSEQ multiplex PCR; TCRdb keeps in-frame clones, though not all of them. The repertoire consists of some 94,000 clones, with over 85% occurring once and the leading ten covering about 5.2%. Material: peripheral blood, obtained 28 days after the second AZD1222 dose. The receptor set was obtained from an adult who received the AZD1222 COVID-19 vaccine.

This chain connects TRBV7-8 to TRBJ2-1; D tentatively fits TRBD1 or TRBD2 (6 bases each). CDR3 length: 19 amino acids. Germline CDR1 SGHVS, CDR2 FQNEAQ. V lost 3 bases and J 5 bases, leaving 26 bases between the germline ends. The CDR3 loop is CASSFRTRTTPAGDNEQFF. The CDR3 coding sequence is TGTGCCAGCAGCTTCCGTACCCGGACTACCCCCGCAGGGGACAATGAGCAGTTCTTC.

By share, this clone ranks as medium-sized. The V and J genes are TRBV6-4 and TRBJ1-6; 11 bases fit TRBD1. The ends lost 2 bases at V and 9 bases at J; junction bases unmatched: 0. Germline V lookup: CDR1 MRHNA, CDR2 SNTAGT. The CDR3 loop spans 14 amino acids. CDR3 in DNA: TGTGCCAGCAGTGACGGACAGGGGGCTTCACCCCTCCACTTT. The encoded protein is CASSDGQGASPLHF.

The chain recombines TRBV28 with TRBJ1-1; weak D call: TRBD1 (5 bases). The V gene's germline CDR1 is MDHEN and CDR2 SYDVKM. V was clipped by 8 bases and J by 4 bases, with 17 bases between them. This CDR3 is 14 amino acids long. The DNA of the CDR3 is TGTGCCAGCCTCGGATTGGGGCAGACCACTGAAGCTTTCTTT. This codes for CASLGLGQTTEAFF.

The V gene is TRBV5-5, the J gene TRBJ2-1; possible D gene TRBD1, 5 bases. The germline V gene encodes CDR1 SGHKS and CDR2 YYEKEE (reference sequence). V was cut by 2 bases and J by 5 bases, with 20 bases left in between. This CDR3 region has 17 residues. The CDR3 coding sequence is TGTGCCAGCAGCTTCGCTTTCGGCCAGGGTGTTAACAATGAGCAGTTCTTC. This encodes CASSFAFGQGVNNEQFF.

This clone appeared a single time. This chain joins TRBV9 and TRBJ2-7; 14 bases align to TRBD2. The CDR3 length is 14 residues. Germline values: CDR1 SGDLS, CDR2 YYNGEE. Losses at the gene ends were 5 bases for V and 8 bases for J; bases not matched to a gene: 6. The CDR3 nucleotides are TGTGCCAGCAGTCCAGGACTAGCGGGGGGTCAGCAGTACTTC. Protein product: CASSPGLAGGQQYF.

The chain carries TRBV2 and TRBJ2-3; TRBD2 matches at 10 bases. CDR3 length: 16 residues. With 1 base clipped from V and 4 bases from J, the junction kept 5 bases outside the gene matches. Germline V gives CDR1 SNHLY, CDR2 FYNNEI. This chain's CDR3 is CASSEGLAGVADTQYF. The CDR3 coding sequence is TGTGCCAGCAGTGAAGGCCTAGCGGGGGTAGCAGATACGCAGTATTTT.

The J gene is TRBJ2-1, the V gene TRBV6-2 or TRBV6-3, with D uncertain. With 1 base removed from V and 5 bases from J, the gap between germline ends came to 6 bases. Germline V CDR1 and CDR2: MNHEY, SVGEGT. This CDR3 region has 13 residues. CDR3 in DNA: TGTGCCAGCAGTTACTATCGCCACAATGAGCAGTTCTTC. Amino acids: CASSYYRHNEQFF.

This chain connects TRBV29-1 to TRBJ1-1, with D maybe TRBD1 (6 bases). The germline CDR1 and CDR2 sequences are SQVTM and ANQGSEA. Trimming took 8 bases from V and 6 from J, leaving 13 bases between them. This CDR3 region has 11 residues. The chain's CDR3 is CSSETGPEAFF. CDR3 nucleotide sequence: TGCAGCTCCGAAACAGGGCCTGAAGCTTTCTTT.

This chain joins TRBV11-2 and TRBJ1-5; D call uncertain. Germline loops: CDR1 SGHAT, CDR2 FQNNGV. The CDR3 runs to 13 residues. V was shortened by 1 base and J by 4 bases, with 5 bases between the two germline ends. This chain's CDR3 is CASSLGINQPQHF. DNA for the CDR3: TGTGCCAGCAGCTTAGGGATAAATCAGCCCCAGCATTTT.

The rearrangement joins TRBV19 to TRBJ1-5; D unresolved. Trimming took 3 bases from V and 1 from J, leaving 10 bases between them. The CDR3 runs 15 residues. CDR1 LNHDA and CDR2 SQIVND come from the germline V gene (reference sequence). In DNA form, the CDR3 reads TGTGCCAGTAGTATTTTCGGCAGCAGCAATCAGCCCCAGCATTTT. It yields the protein CASSIFGSSNQPQHF.

CDR3 coding DNA: TGCGCCAGCAGCCATCGACTAGCGGGGGGTCACAATGAGCAGTTCTTC. It is translated as CASSHRLAGGHNEQFF. This rearrangement joins TRBV4-3 to TRBJ2-1, with 13 bases lining up with TRBD2. Per germline, CDR1 LGHNA and CDR2 YSLEER. This CDR3 spans 16 amino acids. Unmatched junction bases numbered 4, after V lost 3 bases and J lost 5 bases.

The chain uses TRBV5-1 and TRBJ2-3, with 8 bases that match TRBD1. CDR1 is SGHRS and CDR2 is YFSETQ in the germline V gene. J gave up 4 bases and V 0 bases, and 7 bases lay outside the gene matches. There are 16 residues in the CDR3. CDR3 in DNA: TGCGCCAGCAGCTTGGTAGCACAGGGGGACTCAGATACGCAGTATTTT. Its translation is CASSLVAQGDSDTQYF. Based on the CDR3 plus reference TRBV5-1 and TRBJ2-3, the full variable domain is KAGVTQTPRYLIKTRGQQVTLSCSPISGHRSVSWYQQTPGQGLQFLFEYFSETQRNKGNFPGRFSGRQFSNSRSEMNVSTLELGDSALYLCASSLVAQGDSDTQYFGPGTRLTVL.

The V gene is TRBV9, the J gene TRBJ2-1, with 9 bases fitting TRBD2. V shed 0 bases and J 0 bases; nucleotides not matched to a gene: 7. This CDR3 has 18 residues. Germline loops: CDR1 SGDLS, CDR2 YYNGEE. Here the CDR3 reads CASSVGGLAGSSYNEQFF. CDR3 in DNA: TGTGCCAGCAGCGTAGGCGGTCTAGCGGGGAGCTCCTACAATGAGCAGTTCTTC.

This clone was observed a single time. J is TRBJ2-1 and V is TRBV5-1; no clear D gene. Trimming pared 0 bases from V and 0 bases from J, leaving 7 bases between. This CDR3 contains 15 residues. From germline, CDR1 is SGHRS and CDR2 YFSETQ. The chain's CDR3 is CASSLARSSYNEQFF. The DNA of the CDR3 is TGCGCCAGCAGCTTGGCGCGTTCCTCCTACAATGAGCAGTTCTTC.

This chain joins TRBV6-1 and TRBJ1-5; 9 bases align to TRBD1. The germline CDR1 and CDR2 sequences are MNHNS and SASEGT. This CDR3 comprises 16 residues. J lost 11 bases, V lost 4 bases, and 15 bases had no gene match. The CDR3: CASSGRIGQGISAQHF. CDR3 nucleotides: TGTGCCAGCAGTGGACGAATAGGACAGGGGATTTCTGCCCAGCATTTT.

The genes are TRBV13 and TRBJ2-7; 7 nucleotides agree with TRBD1. This CDR3 spans 13 amino acids. With V trimmed by 5 bases and J by 5 bases, 6 bases remained unmatched. Looked up from germline, CDR1 is PRHDT and CDR2 is FYEKMQ (reference sequence). The CDR3 protein is CASSHSTGNEQYF. DNA for the CDR3: TGTGCCAGCAGCCACTCGACAGGGAACGAGCAGTACTTC.

This chain connects TRBV6-2 or TRBV6-3 to TRBJ1-5; D gene ambiguous. V was trimmed by 0 bases and J by 3 bases, leaving 6 bases between them. CDR3 length: 14 amino acids. From germline, CDR1 is MNHEY and CDR2 SVGEGT. CDR3 in amino acids: CASSYSLNNQPQHF. The CDR3 region has the DNA TGTGCCAGCAGTTACTCCCTGAACAATCAGCCCCAGCATTTT.

The chain has TRBV5-4 and TRBJ2-7; D unclear. V lost 4 bases and J 5 bases, leaving 10 bases between the germline ends. The CDR3 length is 12 residues. From germline, CDR1 is SGHNT and CDR2 YYREEE (reference sequence). The CDR3 DNA is TGTGCCAGCAGCGCCGGTTTGGACGAGCAGTACTTC. Translation: CASSAGLDEQYF.

The chain joins TRBV9 to TRBJ2-5; perhaps TRBD2 as D (6 bases). The germline CDR1 and CDR2 sequences are SGDLS and YYNGEE. V was shortened by 0 bases and J by 0 bases, with 9 bases between the two germline ends. This CDR3 region has 15 residues. The CDR3 DNA sequence: TGTGCCAGCAGCGTAGTCGGAGGGAACCAAGAGACCCAGTACTTC. This gives the protein CASSVVGGNQETQYF.

The CDR3 reads CAWSVGSSYNSPLHF. CDR3 nucleotide sequence: TGTGCCTGGAGTGTAGGCAGCTCCTATAATTCACCCCTCCACTTT. The chain employs TRBV30 and TRBJ1-6; D call uncertain. Trimming removed 0 bases from V and 0 bases from J, with 6 bases in between. The length of the CDR3 is 15 residues. The germline CDR1 and CDR2 sequences are GTSNPN and SVGIG (reference sequence).

The rearrangement uses TRBV6-5 and TRBJ1-4; 8 bases are shared with TRBD1. Germline V gene sequence: CDR1 MNHEY, CDR2 SVGAGI. The CDR3 length is 15 residues. The junction had 5 bases not matched to a gene; V was cut back by 0 bases and J by 8 bases. CDR3 sequence: CASSYSTGEGEKLFF. DNA for the CDR3: TGTGCCAGCAGTTACTCGACAGGGGAGGGCGAAAAACTGTTTTTT.

This chain connects TRBV7-2 to TRBJ2-3; 7 bases line up with TRBD1. In germline, CDR1 is SGHTA, CDR2 FQGNSA. CDR3 length: 16 amino acids. With V trimmed by 1 base and J by 4 bases, 8 bases remained unmatched. The CDR3 region is CASSLGGRGTSDTQYF. CDR3 nucleotide sequence: TGTGCCAGCAGCTTAGGGGGCAGGGGGACCTCAGATACGCAGTATTTT.

The CDR3 region has the DNA TGCGCCAGCAGCTGGGGGACAGGGTCGGAAGCTTTCTTT. Its translation is CASSWGTGSEAFF. The chain employs TRBV5-1 and TRBJ1-1; 9 nucleotides agree with TRBD1. The germline gives CDR1 SGHRS, CDR2 YFSETQ. V lost 3 bases and J lost 8; bases outside the gene matches: 5. The CDR3 is 13 amino acids.

In this sample, this clone turned up once. The chain recombines TRBV18 with TRBJ2-1, with no clear D. V was clipped by 0 bases and J by 10 bases, with 10 bases between them. Germline CDR1 is KGHSH and CDR2 is LQKENI. This CDR3 has 13 amino acids. CDR3 protein: CASSPPVTGEQFF. CDR3 nucleotide sequence: TGTGCCAGCTCACCACCAGTCACCGGAGAGCAGTTCTTC.

The V gene is TRBV5-4, the J gene TRBJ1-6; D is unclear. The V gene lost 3 bases and the J gene lost 10 bases, with 14 bases spanning the gap. The V gene's germline CDR1 is SGHNT and CDR2 YYREEE (reference sequence). The CDR3 has 14 amino acids. The CDR3 loop reads CASSSETLASPLHF. CDR3 in DNA: TGTGCCAGCAGCTCGGAGACGTTAGCCTCACCCCTCCACTTT.

The chain has TRBV6-5 and TRBJ2-5; TRBD1 agrees at 11 bases. This CDR3 is built from 12 residues. V shed 8 bases and J 5 bases; nucleotides not matched to a gene: 1. Germline values: CDR1 MNHEY, CDR2 SVGAGI. The CDR3 loop is CASGQGAETQYF. In nucleotides, the CDR3 is TGTGCCAGCGGACAGGGGGCCGAGACCCAGTACTTC.

This chain joins TRBV5-1 and TRBJ2-2, with 8 nucleotides matching TRBD2. The CDR3 is 14 amino acids. Germline CDR1 and CDR2: SGHRS and YFSETQ. Trimming at V came to 4 bases and at J to 6 bases, leaving 5 bases not matched to a gene. The CDR3 DNA is TGCGCCAGCAGCCCGGGACTAGGGGCCGGGGAGCTGTTTTTT. Translation gives CASSPGLGAGELFF. Full variable domain (rest looked up from reference TRBV5-1 and TRBJ2-2): KAGVTQTPRYLIKTRGQQVTLSCSPISGHRSVSWYQQTPGQGLQFLFEYFSETQRNKGNFPGRFSGRQFSNSRSEMNVSTLELGDSALYLCASSPGLGAGELFFGEGSRLTVL.